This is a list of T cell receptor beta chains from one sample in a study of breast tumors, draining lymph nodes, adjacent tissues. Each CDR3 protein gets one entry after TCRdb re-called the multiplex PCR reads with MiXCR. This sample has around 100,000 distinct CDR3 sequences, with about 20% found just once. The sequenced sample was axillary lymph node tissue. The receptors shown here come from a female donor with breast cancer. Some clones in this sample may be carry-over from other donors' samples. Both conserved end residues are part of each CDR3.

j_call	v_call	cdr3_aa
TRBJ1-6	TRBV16	CASSQTRDPGHF
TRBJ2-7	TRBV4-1	CASSQDLGSYRDSYEQYF
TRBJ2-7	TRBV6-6	CASSRRFPKQGESYEQYF
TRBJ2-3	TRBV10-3	CAITRGLAGTDTQYF
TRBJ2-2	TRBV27	CASSLSRNYGANTGELFF
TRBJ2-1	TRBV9	CASSPRRDFNEQFF
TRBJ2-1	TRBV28	CASSLGKVGYNEQFF
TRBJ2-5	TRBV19	CASSNHAEKTQYF
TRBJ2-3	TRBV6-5	CASSYGTSDTDMQYF
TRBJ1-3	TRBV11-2	CASSPVGGTKGNTIYF
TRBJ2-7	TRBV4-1	CASSQARGLNYEQYF
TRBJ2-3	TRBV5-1	CASSLVQGGHTQYF
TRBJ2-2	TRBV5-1	CASSFGTSGNTGELFF
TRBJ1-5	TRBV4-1	CASSQGGQAQPQHF
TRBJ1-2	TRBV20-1	CSARAPGEGASYGYTF
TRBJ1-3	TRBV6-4	CASSDTDFQDSKQLCRNTIYF
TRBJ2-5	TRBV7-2	CASSPRLQETQYF
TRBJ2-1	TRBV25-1	CASSVGNEQFF
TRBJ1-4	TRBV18	CASSPIPGEKLFF
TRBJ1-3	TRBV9	CASSASGSSGNTIYF
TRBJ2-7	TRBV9	CASSPGTMTNGEQYF
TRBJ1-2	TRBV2	CASRKTGDYGYTF
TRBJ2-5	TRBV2	CASSEFQETQYF
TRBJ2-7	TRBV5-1	CASSLLPGQGLEQYF
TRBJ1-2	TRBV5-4	CASTSGVNYGYTF
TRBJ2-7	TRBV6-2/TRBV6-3	CASSYPLDEQYF
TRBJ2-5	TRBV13	CASSTRTVQETQYF
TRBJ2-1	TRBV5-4	CASSLAGLSNEQFF
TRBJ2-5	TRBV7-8	CATSRVGGDFQETQYF
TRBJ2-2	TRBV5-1	CASSLEGSGSSGELFF
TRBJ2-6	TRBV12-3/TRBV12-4	CASSRDHAANNVLTF
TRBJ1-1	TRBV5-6	CASSTRQGENTEAFF
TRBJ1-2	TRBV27	CASSLSNDVNWVYGYTF
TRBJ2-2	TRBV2	CASRFSGGTGELFF
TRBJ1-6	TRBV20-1	CSAHDRQGYSPHHF
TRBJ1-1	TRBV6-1	CASSEWGGGGTEAFF
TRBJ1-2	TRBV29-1	CSVEDRDYGYTF
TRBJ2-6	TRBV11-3	CASSGGGPGANVLTF
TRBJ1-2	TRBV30	CAWSVGPTYGYTF
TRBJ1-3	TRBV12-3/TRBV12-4	CASSLQGLWGNTIYF
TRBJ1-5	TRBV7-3	CASSLQCQARSALSNQPQHF
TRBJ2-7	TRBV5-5	CASSTQYQGSYEQYF
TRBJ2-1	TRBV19	CASSIKGNEQFF
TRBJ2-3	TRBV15	CATSRGRRGASTDTQYF
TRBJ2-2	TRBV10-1	CASSRDRLSGELFF
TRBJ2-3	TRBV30	CAWSRTGSTDTQYF
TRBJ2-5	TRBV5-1	CASSLLAREAETQYF